This paragraph reports one T cell receptor beta chain. The PCR made use of 60 Vbeta and 13 Jbeta primers. Repertoires were generated with immunoSEQ multiplex PCR, while TCRdb's copy carries only in-frame clones and drops some. This sample has hundreds of thousands of clones, with about three quarters found just once. The CDR3 contains 13 residues. Germline V gene lookup returns CDR1 ENHRY and CDR2 SYGVKD. Between the trimmed V and J ends, which lost 7 bases and 7 bases, there was a span of 16 bases. This specimen comes from a study of cytomegalovirus exposure and HLA in healthy donors. The TCR originated in a male donor in good health and CMV-seronegative. The source material was PBMCs. The chain employs TRBV10-3 and TRBJ1-1; D gene uncertain. The CDR3 DNA reads as TGTGCCATCAAACTTGAGCGGGATAATGAAGCTTTCTTT. Translating it yields CAIKLERDNEAFF.